Presented here are 15 T cell receptor beta chains from one specimen sequenced in a study of blood T cell repertoires in COVID-19. Produced via immunoSEQ multiplex PCR; TCRdb's table is partial and in-frame only. This sample carries more than 60,000 clones, more than 75% of them seen once, and the ten largest clones take 16%. The source material was peripheral blood. The source of these receptors is a woman older than 75 with active or convalescent COVID-19.

This clone appeared once. The chain couples TRBV18 to TRBJ2-3; tentative D call: TRBD2 (6 bases). The CDR3 runs to 16 residues. Between the trimmed V and J ends, which lost 2 bases and 8 bases, there was a span of 20 bases. CDR1 and CDR2 from the germline V gene are KGHSH and LQKENI. The CDR3 coding sequence is TGTGCCAGCTCACCATCATACGGGGAGGCAGCGGGTACGCAGTATTTT. Its translation: CASSPSYGEAAGTQYF. The variable domain in full, completed from reference TRBV18 and TRBJ2-3, reads NAGVMQNPRHLVRRRGQEARLRCSPMKGHSHVYWYRQLPEEGLKFMVYLQKENIIDESGMPKERFSAEFPKEGPSILRIQQVVRGDSAAYFCASSPSYGEAAGTQYFGPGTRLTVL.

A single count supports this clone. The V call is TRBV5-1, the J call TRBJ2-1; D possibly corresponds to TRBD2 (7 bases). Trimming left V 4 bases short and J 7 bases short, with 24 bases between. Germline CDR1 SGHRS, CDR2 YFSETQ. This CDR3 is 17 amino acids long. DNA of the CDR3: TGCGCCAGCAGCCCAGAAGGGTGGGGGGGCGAATTAAATGAGCAGTTCTTC. Its protein product is CASSPEGWGGELNEQFF.

J is TRBJ1-2 and V is TRBV5-5; possibly TRBD1 for D (6 bases). V was clipped by 1 base and J by 5 bases, with 9 bases between them. The CDR3 runs to 13 residues. Germline V lookup: CDR1 SGHKS, CDR2 YYEKEE (reference sequence). The CDR3 loop is CASSLNREYGYTF. The CDR3 DNA sequence: TGTGCCAGCAGCTTGAACAGGGAATATGGCTACACCTTC.

The chain couples TRBV7-6 to TRBJ2-1; a weak D match, TRBD2 (5 bases). Trimming removed 1 base from V and 0 bases from J, with 10 bases in between. The CDR3 is 16 residues long. Germline V gene lookup returns CDR1 SGHVS and CDR2 FNYEAQ. CDR3 DNA sequence: TGTGCCAGCAGCTTAGTAGTGGGGAGCTCCTACAATGAGCAGTTCTTC. Translation: CASSLVVGSSYNEQFF.

The rearrangement uses TRBV4-3 and TRBJ2-5, with 8 bases identical to TRBD2. With V trimmed by 0 bases and J by 4 bases, 16 bases remained unmatched. CDR1 is LGHNA and CDR2 is YSLEER in the germline V gene. The CDR3 covers 19 residues. CDR3 sequence (DNA): TGCGCCAGCAGCCAAGAGGGGCGGACTAGCCGAGAGGGTGGAGAGACCCAGTACTTC. Translating gives CASSQEGRTSREGGETQYF.

The V gene is TRBV10-3, the J gene TRBJ1-1; possible D gene TRBD1, 6 bases. Germline CDR1 and CDR2: ENHRY and SYGVKD. The CDR3 loop spans 12 amino acids. The V gene lost 8 bases and the J gene lost 2 bases, with 9 bases spanning the gap. The CDR3 DNA sequence: TGTGCCATCTCGACAGGCAACACTGAAGCTTTCTTT. Translated, it gives CAISTGNTEAFF.

The chain employs TRBV3-1 (or the pseudogene TRBV3-2) and TRBJ1-2; D is ambiguous. The V gene lost 3 bases and the J gene lost 4 bases, with 12 bases spanning the gap. Germline V gene data show CDR1 as LGHDT and CDR2 as YNNKEL (reference sequence). The CDR3 has 14 amino acids. The CDR3 DNA follows: TGTGCCAGCAGCCAGGGGAGATACACCTATGGCTACACCTTC. It yields the protein CASSQGRYTYGYTF.

This chain uses TRBV1 with TRBJ2-1; no check of the table's D call, TRBD2, against the DNA was made. TRBV1 corresponds to a pseudogene. The CDR3 contains 16 residues. The DNA of the CDR3 is TGCACCAGCAGCCAAGATAGACTAGCGGGGTACAATGAGCAGTTCTTC. The encoded protein is CTSSQDRLAGYNEQFF.

This clone was observed once. The genes are TRBV7-8 and TRBJ2-3, with 7 bases identical to TRBD2. The V and J ends lost 0 bases and 0 bases, in that order; junction bases with no gene match: 15. The CDR3 sequence is 20 residues long. CDR1 and CDR2 (germline): SGHVS, FQNEAQ. The CDR3 DNA reads as TGTGCCAGCAGCTTAGCGCGGCCCAGCGGGGTCAAATCGAGCACAGATACGCAGTATTTT. Translated, it gives CASSLARPSGVKSSTDTQYF.

Only one count was recorded for this clone. The chain combines TRBV7-2 with TRBJ1-2; D is possibly TRBD1 (5 bases). Germline CDR1 reads SGHTA; CDR2 reads FQGNSA. This CDR3 comprises 14 residues. V was trimmed by 5 bases and J by 3 bases, leaving 13 bases between them. CDR3 coding DNA: TGTGCCAGCAGCCCCGGAGGGGCTTACTATGGCTACACCTTC. This encodes CASSPGGAYYGYTF. The full variable domain, its missing parts supplied by reference TRBV7-2 and TRBJ1-2, is GAGVSQSPSNKVTEKGKDVELRCDPISGHTALYWYRQSLGQGLEFLIYFQGNSAPDKSGLPSDRFSAERTGGSVSTLTIQRTQQEDSAVYLCASSPGGAYYGYTFGSGTRLTVV.

The rearrangement uses TRBV5-4 and TRBJ1-4; 9 bases match TRBD1. V trimming: 4 bases; J trimming: 11 bases; junction bases outside the gene matches: 9. Germline assignment: CDR1 SGHNT and CDR2 YYREEE (reference sequence). The CDR3 runs 14 residues. The chain's CDR3 is CASSHRDREYKLFF. The CDR3 DNA reads TGTGCCAGCAGCCACCGGGACAGGGAGTATAAACTGTTTTTT.

The chain couples TRBV30 to TRBJ2-3; perhaps TRBD1 as D (6 bases). This CDR3 has 13 residues. V was pared by 5 bases and J by 4 bases, with 13 bases between. The germline V gene encodes CDR1 GTSNPN and CDR2 SVGIG (reference sequence). The CDR3 DNA reads TGTGCCTGGGCTACAGGGAACGCAGATACGCAGTATTTT. As protein: CAWATGNADTQYF.

The chain couples TRBV5-5 to TRBJ2-1; 7 bases align to TRBD1. The CDR3 totals 14 residues. V lost 3 bases and J lost 9; bases outside the gene matches: 9. Germline assignment: CDR1 SGHKS and CDR2 YYEKEE (reference sequence). CDR3 DNA sequence: TGTGCCAGCAGCTCACTGGACAGGTTGGTTGAGCAGTTCTTC. It codes for CASSSLDRLVEQFF.

This clone was seen only a few times. This sequence joins TRBV9 and TRBJ2-7; TRBD1 matches 7 bases. CDR1 SGDLS and CDR2 YYNGEE come from the germline V gene. The CDR3 loop spans 14 amino acids. V trimming: 4 bases; J trimming: 5 bases; junction bases outside the gene matches: 9. Here the CDR3 DNA reads TGTGCCAGCAGCTCACAGACAGGGTTGCACGAGCAGTACTTC. Its protein is CASSSQTGLHEQYF.

This clone appeared a single time. The J gene is TRBJ2-7, the V gene TRBV2; 7 bases are a match to TRBD2. The CDR3 sequence is 16 residues long. Germline V gene lookup returns CDR1 SNHLY and CDR2 FYNNEI. V shed 1 base, J shed 4 bases, and the junction held 10 bases outside the gene matches. The CDR3: CASSEGEGPRVYEQYF. CDR3 nucleotides: TGTGCCAGCAGTGAAGGGGAGGGGCCTAGAGTTTACGAGCAGTACTTC.